These 13 T cell receptor beta chains were all obtained from the same sample, sequenced in a study of T cell responses to AZD1222 COVID-19 vaccine. Measured with immunoSEQ multiplex PCR; TCRdb has only the in-frame clones, and not every one. The top ten hold about 5.2% of the sample, which has tens of thousands of clones, 90% seen once. Sequences were derived from peripheral blood, sampled on day 0 of AZD1222 vaccination. These receptor sequences come from an adult in good health.

This clone was recorded only once. The chain recombines TRBV5-1 with TRBJ1-1, with 7 bases matching TRBD1. The CDR3 spans 14 residues. V trimming: 6 bases; J trimming: 6 bases; junction bases outside the gene matches: 11. Germline loops: CDR1 SGHRS, CDR2 YFSETQ. CDR3 region: CASTPVEGAAEAFF. In nucleotides, the CDR3 is TGCGCCAGCACCCCGGTGGAGGGGGCGGCTGAAGCTTTCTTT. The full variable domain, completed using reference TRBV5-1 and TRBJ1-1, is KAGVTQTPRYLIKTRGQQVTLSCSPISGHRSVSWYQQTPGQGLQFLFEYFSETQRNKGNFPGRFSGRQFSNSRSEMNVSTLELGDSALYLCASTPVEGAAEAFFGQGTRLTVV.

The J gene is TRBJ1-2, the V gene TRBV18; no reliable D call. V was pared by 2 bases and J by 14 bases, with 18 bases between. Germline values: CDR1 KGHSH, CDR2 LQKENI. The length of the CDR3 is 13 residues. The DNA for the CDR3 is TGTGCCAGCTCACCATATCCTCAGAATGGTGGAACCTTC. Translated: CASSPYPQNGGTF.

This clone has only one observation. The rearrangement joins TRBV2 to TRBJ2-2; D is unresolved. The CDR3 is 12 residues long. In germline, CDR1 is SNHLY, CDR2 FYNNEI. The V gene lost 7 bases and the J gene lost 7 bases, with 10 bases spanning the gap. Written as DNA, the CDR3 is TGTGCCAGCACCCCAGAGTTCGGGGAGCTGTTTTTT. Translating gives CASTPEFGELFF.

The chain uses TRBV5-8 and TRBJ2-7; 7 positions agree with TRBD1. Germline CDR1 SGHTS, CDR2 YDEGEE. The ends lost 2 bases at V and 1 base at J; junction bases unmatched: 12. The CDR3 spans 17 residues. The CDR3 here is CASSFDDGTVLSYEQYF. The CDR3 DNA is TGTGCCAGCAGCTTTGACGACGGGACAGTACTATCCTACGAGCAGTACTTC.

The chain joins TRBV7-3 to TRBJ2-3, with 8 bases that match TRBD2. Germline V gives CDR1 SGHTA, CDR2 FQGTGA. V shed 3 bases, J shed 0 bases, and the junction held 2 bases outside the gene matches. The CDR3 totals 15 residues. The CDR3 nucleotides are TGTGCCAGCAGCTTTAGCGGGGTGAGCACAGATACGCAGTATTTT. Translation gives CASSFSGVSTDTQYF.

The chain combines TRBV9 with TRBJ2-7; possibly TRBD1 or TRBD2 for D (7 bases each). V lost 0 bases and J lost 2, with 15 bases in between. CDR1 and CDR2 from the germline V gene are SGDLS and YYNGEE. The CDR3 has 16 amino acids. CDR3 nucleotide sequence: TGTGCCAGCAGCGTAGTCGGGGGGCAGGGGGCCTACGAGCAGTACTTC. It specifies CASSVVGGQGAYEQYF.

This clone has only a few counts. The genes are TRBV5-1 and TRBJ2-7, with 7 bases matching TRBD1. This CDR3 has 16 amino acids. Trimming at V came to 0 bases and at J to 0 bases, leaving 6 bases not matched to a gene. Per germline, CDR1 SGHRS and CDR2 YFSETQ. The DNA for the CDR3 is TGCGCCAGCAGCTTGGGGACAGGTCAAAGCTCCTACGAGCAGTACTTC. Translated: CASSLGTGQSSYEQYF.

The rearrangement links TRBV28 to TRBJ1-1; D is undetermined. Trimming took 4 bases from V and 1 from J, leaving 16 bases between them. Germline assignment: CDR1 MDHEN and CDR2 SYDVKM. CDR3 length: 16 residues. CDR3 in amino acids: CASSSLREATNTEAFF. The DNA of the CDR3 is TGTGCCAGCAGTTCCCTGCGGGAGGCAACGAACACTGAAGCTTTCTTT.

The chain carries TRBV24-1 and TRBJ2-3; D might be TRBD2 (5 bases). Per germline, CDR1 KGHDR and CDR2 SFDVKD. The CDR3 extends over 14 amino acids. V was shortened by 6 bases and J by 2 bases, with 11 bases between the two germline ends. The CDR3 protein is CATSRGFNTDTQYF. Written as DNA, the CDR3 is TGTGCCACCAGTCGCGGGTTTAACACAGATACGCAGTATTTT.

V is TRBV7-2 and J is TRBJ1-2; TRBD1 is a possible D gene (5 bases). V was cut by 6 bases and J by 2 bases, with 22 bases left in between. This CDR3 region has 17 residues. The germline gives CDR1 SGHTA, CDR2 FQGNSA. This CDR3 reads CASSPYEGGAVNYGYTF. The DNA of the CDR3 is TGTGCCAGCAGTCCTTACGAGGGAGGGGCTGTGAACTATGGCTACACCTTC.

This clone was detected once. The chain links TRBV4-1 to TRBJ2-3; 8 bases match TRBD2. The CDR3 is 15 amino acids. Looked up from germline, CDR1 is MGHRA and CDR2 is YSYEKL. With V trimmed by 4 bases and J by 2 bases, 5 bases remained unmatched. CDR3 nucleotides: TGCGCCAGCAGCCCTCTAGCGGGCCACACAGATACGCAGTATTTT. It translates to CASSPLAGHTDTQYF.

This chain connects TRBV2 to TRBJ2-3; D gene uncertain. This CDR3 has 14 amino acids. Trimming left V 7 bases short and J 0 bases short, with 11 bases between. Germline V gives CDR1 SNHLY, CDR2 FYNNEI. The DNA of the CDR3 is TGTGCCAGCATACAGAGAACTAGCACAGATACGCAGTATTTT. This sequence encodes CASIQRTSTDTQYF.

This clone has just a few counts. The chain is built from TRBV6-1 and TRBJ2-1; D gene unclear. Germline CDR1 MNHNS, CDR2 SASEGT. The CDR3 runs to 14 residues. V lost 1 base and J lost 6, with 10 bases in between. CDR3 in amino acids: CASSEDSISNEQFF. Written as DNA, the CDR3 is TGTGCCAGCAGTGAAGATAGCATCAGCAATGAGCAGTTCTTC.